The sequence of this T cell receptor beta chain was determined in a study of cytomegalovirus exposure and HLA in healthy donors (dated by TCRdb to about 2017). Looking at the study overall: According to a later analysis, one platform produced both the 110 or so validation repertoires and the 666 repertoires of the first cohort. The study was designed to test whether signatures of past pathogen exposure could be identified by cataloging public T cell receptors. In addition to the first cohort of approximately 670 subjects, a separate validation cohort of around 110 different subjects was used. To predict cytomegalovirus infection status, the study combined high-throughput TCR immunosequencing, statistical association of individual TCRs with disease status, and machine learning. Paper-wide results and their limitations: In both the original and validation cohorts, the classifier was reported to diagnose cytomegalovirus status with high specificity and sensitivity. All 120 repertoires were used to score co-occurrence in the validation cohort in a later analysis, because that analysis had no HLA typing for the cohort. A later analysis found that TCRs clustered in the first cohort also tended to co-occur in the roughly 120 validation repertoires, with roughly 95% of cluster scores above 0. The study listed approximately 150 TCR beta chains as associated with cytomegalovirus. According to the authors, the approach could potentially be generalized to other disease states and immunological phenotypes. While some public TCRs were present in many individuals, most TCR sequences turned up only very rarely across donors. In vitro tests confirmed that a few of the cytomegalovirus-associated TCR beta chains recognize cytomegalovirus antigens.

The method was the immunoSEQ multiplex PCR assay. As for the authors' bioinformatics: A statistical classification framework was built for diagnosing cytomegalovirus status from the catalog of TCR beta chain sequences. Not all clones reach the TCRdb copy of this immuneACCESS table, which keeps in-frame sequences only. Checked studies attribute under half of the gap to unresolved V genes and leave the rest unexplained. That table supplies the V and J calls and clone size; D and trimming were determined from the DNA. The sample table shows 120,000 or so clones, and approximately 90% are seen once. The ten largest make up under 2% of the sample. Donors formed part of the validation cohort, which comprised 120 or so subjects and was distinct from the first cohort of some 700 subjects. On this clone: The specificity of this receptor is unknown. Base quality data are lacking; no much larger clone is found one base away.

CDR1 and CDR2 (MDHEN, SYDVKM) derive from the germline V gene. V is cut back by 5 bases and J by 8 bases, with 19 bases in the junction unmatched. The CDR3 goes from the cysteine to the phenylalanine over 17 residues. Only the CDR3 DNA is retained, 51 bases long and in frame from the first base. Sequencing input: PBMCs. This clonotype originated in a woman aged 18-29 years in good health and CMV-seronegative. The chain is encoded by TRBV28 joined to TRBJ1-2; 8 middle bases align to TRBD1. The CDR3 in this case is CASSLSSLRQGALGYTF. In nucleotide form, the sequence is TGTGCCAGCAGTCTGTCCAGTTTACGTCAGGGGGCTCTGGGCTACACCTTC.